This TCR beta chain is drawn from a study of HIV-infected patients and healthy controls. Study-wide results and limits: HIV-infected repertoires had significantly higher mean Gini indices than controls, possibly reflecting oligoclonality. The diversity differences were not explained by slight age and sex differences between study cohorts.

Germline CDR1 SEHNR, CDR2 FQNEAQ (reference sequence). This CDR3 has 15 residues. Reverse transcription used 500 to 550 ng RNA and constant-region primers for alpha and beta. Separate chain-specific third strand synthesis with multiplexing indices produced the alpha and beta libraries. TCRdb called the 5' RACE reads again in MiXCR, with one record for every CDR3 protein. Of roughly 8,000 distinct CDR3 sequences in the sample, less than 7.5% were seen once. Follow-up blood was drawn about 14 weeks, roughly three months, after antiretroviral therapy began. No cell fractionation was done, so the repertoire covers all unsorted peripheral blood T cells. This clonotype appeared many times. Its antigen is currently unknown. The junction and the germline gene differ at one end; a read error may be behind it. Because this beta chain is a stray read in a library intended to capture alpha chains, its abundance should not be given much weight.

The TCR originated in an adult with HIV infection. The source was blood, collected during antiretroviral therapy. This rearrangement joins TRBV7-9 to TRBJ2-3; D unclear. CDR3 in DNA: TGTGCCAGCAGCTCCCTTTGGGCGAGCACCGATACGCAGTATTTT. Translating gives CASSSLWASTDTQYF.